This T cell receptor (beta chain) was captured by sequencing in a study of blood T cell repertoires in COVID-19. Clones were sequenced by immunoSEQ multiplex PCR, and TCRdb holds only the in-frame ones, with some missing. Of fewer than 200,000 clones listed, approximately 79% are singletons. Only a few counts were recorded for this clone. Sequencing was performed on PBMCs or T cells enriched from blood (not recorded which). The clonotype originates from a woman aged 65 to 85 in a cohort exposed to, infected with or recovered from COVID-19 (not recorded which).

The CDR3 nucleotides read TGTGCCAGCAGCTTAATGTTGACAGAGCAGTTCTTC. Translating it yields CASSLMLTEQFF. The J gene is TRBJ2-1, the V gene TRBV5-4; D gene unclear. Deletions cut 2 bases from V and 10 bases from J, with 10 bases between. The germline V gene has CDR1 SGHNT and CDR2 YYREEE (reference sequence). The CDR3 is 12 amino acids.